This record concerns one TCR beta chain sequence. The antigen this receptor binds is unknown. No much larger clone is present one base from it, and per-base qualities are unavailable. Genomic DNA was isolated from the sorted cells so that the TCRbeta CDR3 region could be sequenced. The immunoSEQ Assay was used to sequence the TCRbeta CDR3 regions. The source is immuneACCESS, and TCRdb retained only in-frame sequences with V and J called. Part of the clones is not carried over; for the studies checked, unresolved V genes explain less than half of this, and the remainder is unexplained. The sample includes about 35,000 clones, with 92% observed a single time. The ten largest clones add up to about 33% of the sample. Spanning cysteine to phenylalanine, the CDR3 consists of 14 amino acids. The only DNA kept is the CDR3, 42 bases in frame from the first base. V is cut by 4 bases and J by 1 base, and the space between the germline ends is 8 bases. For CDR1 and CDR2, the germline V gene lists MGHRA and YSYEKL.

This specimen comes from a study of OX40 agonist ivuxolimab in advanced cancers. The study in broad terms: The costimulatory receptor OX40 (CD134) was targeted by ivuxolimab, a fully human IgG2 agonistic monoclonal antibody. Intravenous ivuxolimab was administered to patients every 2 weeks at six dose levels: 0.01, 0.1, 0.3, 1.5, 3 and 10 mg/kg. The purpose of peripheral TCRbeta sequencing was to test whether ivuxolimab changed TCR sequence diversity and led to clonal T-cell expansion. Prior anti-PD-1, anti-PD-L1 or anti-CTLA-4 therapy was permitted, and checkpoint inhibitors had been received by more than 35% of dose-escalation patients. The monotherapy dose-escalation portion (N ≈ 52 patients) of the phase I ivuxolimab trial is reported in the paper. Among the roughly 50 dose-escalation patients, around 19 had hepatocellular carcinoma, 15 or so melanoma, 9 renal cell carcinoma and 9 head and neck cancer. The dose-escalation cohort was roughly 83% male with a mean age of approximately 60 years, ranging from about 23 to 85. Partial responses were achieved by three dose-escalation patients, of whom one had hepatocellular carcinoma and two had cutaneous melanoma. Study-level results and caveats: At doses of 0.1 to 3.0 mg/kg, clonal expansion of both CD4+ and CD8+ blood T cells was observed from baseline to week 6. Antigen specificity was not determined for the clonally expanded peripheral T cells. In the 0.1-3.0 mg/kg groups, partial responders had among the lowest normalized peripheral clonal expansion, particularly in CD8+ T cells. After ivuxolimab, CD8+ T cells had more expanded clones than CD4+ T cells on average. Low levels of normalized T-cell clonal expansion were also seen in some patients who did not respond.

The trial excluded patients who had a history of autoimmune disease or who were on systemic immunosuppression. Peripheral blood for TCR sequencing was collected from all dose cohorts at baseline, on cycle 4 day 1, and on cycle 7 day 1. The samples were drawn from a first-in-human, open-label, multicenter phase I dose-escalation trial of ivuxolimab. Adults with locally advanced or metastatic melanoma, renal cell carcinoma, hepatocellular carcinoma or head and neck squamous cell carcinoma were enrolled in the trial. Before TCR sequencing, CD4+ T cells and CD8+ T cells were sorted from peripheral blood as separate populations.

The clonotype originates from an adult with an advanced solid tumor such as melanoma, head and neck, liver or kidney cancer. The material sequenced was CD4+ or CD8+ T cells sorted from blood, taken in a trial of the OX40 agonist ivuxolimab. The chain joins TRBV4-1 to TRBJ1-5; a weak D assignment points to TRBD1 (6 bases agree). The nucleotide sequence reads TGCGCCAGCAGCCCCGGACAGAGCAATCAGCCCCAGCATTTT. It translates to CASSPGQSNQPQHF.